Below, one TCR beta chain is given with its context. Its antigen is unknown. Researchers grouped second doses given at about 4 or about 12 weeks into one pool. Profiling relied on immunoSEQ multiplex PCR, and the TCRdb table lists in-frame clones only, not all of them. Among 150,000 or so clones, 90% were seen once, and the ten largest hold around 1.5%. This entry belongs to a study of T cell responses to AZD1222 COVID-19 vaccine. Trimming pared 1 base from V and 2 bases from J, leaving 17 bases between. The CDR3 spans 17 residues. The germline gives CDR1 LNHNV, CDR2 YYDKDF (reference sequence). Study-level results: Within unmutated variant regions lay the reported targets of nearly half of spike-specific TCRs. The study found vaccine-associated CD4 TCRs spanning spike, dominant at 160-218 and 743-854. Compared with day 0, the breadth and depth of the Spike-specific TCR repertoire rose significantly after two doses of AZD1222.

The specimen was peripheral blood, collected 28 days after the second AZD1222 dose. This receptor was taken from an adult who received the AZD1222 COVID-19 vaccine. The chain recombines TRBV15 with TRBJ1-2, with D uncertain. CDR3 nucleotide sequence: TGTGCCACCAGCAGAGGGATTCTGGCGTCGGGAAACTATGGCTACACCTTC. Translating gives CATSRGILASGNYGYTF.